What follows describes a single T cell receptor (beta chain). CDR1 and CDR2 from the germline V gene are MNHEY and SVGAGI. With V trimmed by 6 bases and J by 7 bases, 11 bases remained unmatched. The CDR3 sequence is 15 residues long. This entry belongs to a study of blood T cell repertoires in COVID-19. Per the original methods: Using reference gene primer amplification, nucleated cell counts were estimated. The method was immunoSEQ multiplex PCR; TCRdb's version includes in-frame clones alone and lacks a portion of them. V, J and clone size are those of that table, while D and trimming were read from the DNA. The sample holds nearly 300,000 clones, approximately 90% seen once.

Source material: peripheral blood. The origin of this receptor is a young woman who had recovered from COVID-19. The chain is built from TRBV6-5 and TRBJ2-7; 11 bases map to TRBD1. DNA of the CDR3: TGTGCCAGCAGGGCCGGACAGGGGGCTTGGGGAGAGCAGTACTTC. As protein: CASRAGQGAWGEQYF.